Included here is one T cell receptor beta chain sequence, with context. A much larger clone differs by one base, so this may be a read error. The CDR3 sequence is 16 residues long. The ends lost 0 bases at V and 2 bases at J; junction bases unmatched: 6. The germline V gene encodes CDR1 DFQATT and CDR2 SNEGSKA (reference sequence). The sample comes from a study of glioma-infiltrating T cells. Amplification of TCR alpha and beta CDR3 regions from RNA used iRepertoire nested multiplex PCR. TCRdb reprocessed the multiplex PCR reads with MiXCR, giving one entry per CDR3 protein. The table lists approximately 190,000 distinct CDR3 sequences, roughly a third of them singletons.

The clonotype comes from a human donor with low-grade glioma or glioblastoma, undergoing nonglioma brain surgery, or in good health (not recorded which). V and J are TRBV20-1 and TRBJ2-2; 7 bases fit TRBD1. The sequenced sample consisted of glioma tissue, nonneoplastic brain tissue, or PBMCs (not recorded which). The CDR3: CSARDSRQGNTGELFF. In DNA, the CDR3 is TGCAGTGCTAGAGATTCGCGACAGGGAAACACCGGGGAGCTGTTTTTT.